This T cell receptor (beta chain) derives from a study of shared clonotypes between healthy human individuals. CDR1 and CDR2 (germline): SGHVS, FNYEAQ. The CDR3 totals 14 residues. Trimming at V came to 5 bases and at J to 7 bases, leaving 9 bases not matched to a gene. Terminally differentiated effector memory CD45RA+ cells were excluded by CCR7 positive selection of CD45RO-negative cells. Clones were read by immunoSEQ multiplex PCR, and TCRdb kept only the in-frame ones, dropping some. The table lists about 2.2 million clones, around 95% of them singletons. The receptor was derived from a man aged 18 to 30 in good health. Some clones in this sample may be carry-over from other donors' samples. The chain uses TRBV7-6 and TRBJ2-7, with TRBD1 matching over 9 bases. The specimen was naive CD8+ T cells from PBMCs. The CDR3 protein is CASSLRQGEGEQYF. The DNA of the CDR3 is TGTGCCAGCAGCCTCCGACAGGGGGAGGGGGAGCAGTACTTC.